The entry that follows covers one T cell receptor beta chain sequence. The antigen is unknown. Its ends do not fully match the called genes, so a read error is possible. This CDR3 is 13 amino acids long. CDR1 and CDR2 (germline): SEHNR, FQNEAQ (reference sequence). This entry comes from a study of cytomegalovirus exposure and HLA in healthy donors. At the level of the study: Drawn from HLA-typed donors, 80 million to 100 million unique TCRs were held in an early data release. General study points: V- and J-gene trimming of TCR beta was linked (in a later analysis) to a missense DCLRE1C variant. An analysis was carried out at a later point. It showed that HLA-associated TCR beta chains were more clonally expanded than equally common non-associated chains.

The PCR made use of 60 Vbeta and 13 Jbeta primers. Using immunoSEQ multiplex PCR, the repertoire was profiled, and TCRdb retains in-frame clones only, with some absent. The sample contains about 160,000 clones, about 81% of which appear only once. The TCR comes from a girl under 18 in good health and CMV-seropositive. Sequenced sample: PBMCs. V gene TRBV7-9 combines with J gene TRBJ1-4, with D uncertain. DNA of the CDR3: TGTTCCAGCAGCCCCGAGATTTGGGAAAAACTGTTTTTT. Its translation is CSSSPEIWEKLFF.